In its sample, the clone carrying this TCR beta chain was seen once. Assay: immunoSEQ multiplex PCR; the TCRdb copy retains only in-frame clones and omits some. The sample records around 52,000 clones, roughly 90% being singletons. The data stem from a study of control samples from healthy donors and cancer patients. CDR1 is SGHTA, CDR2 FQGNSA, per germline. The V end lost 1 base, the J end lost 1 base, and 13 bases lay between the germline ends. CDR3 length equals 16 residues. The sequenced material came from PBMCs. The sequence came from a man aged 25-40 years with colorectal cancer. The V and J genes are TRBV7-2 and TRBJ1-1, with no clear D. CDR3 coding DNA: TGTGCCAGCAGCTTAGTGGGGATAACTCAGAACACTGAAGCTTTCTTT. Translated, it gives CASSLVGITQNTEAFF.